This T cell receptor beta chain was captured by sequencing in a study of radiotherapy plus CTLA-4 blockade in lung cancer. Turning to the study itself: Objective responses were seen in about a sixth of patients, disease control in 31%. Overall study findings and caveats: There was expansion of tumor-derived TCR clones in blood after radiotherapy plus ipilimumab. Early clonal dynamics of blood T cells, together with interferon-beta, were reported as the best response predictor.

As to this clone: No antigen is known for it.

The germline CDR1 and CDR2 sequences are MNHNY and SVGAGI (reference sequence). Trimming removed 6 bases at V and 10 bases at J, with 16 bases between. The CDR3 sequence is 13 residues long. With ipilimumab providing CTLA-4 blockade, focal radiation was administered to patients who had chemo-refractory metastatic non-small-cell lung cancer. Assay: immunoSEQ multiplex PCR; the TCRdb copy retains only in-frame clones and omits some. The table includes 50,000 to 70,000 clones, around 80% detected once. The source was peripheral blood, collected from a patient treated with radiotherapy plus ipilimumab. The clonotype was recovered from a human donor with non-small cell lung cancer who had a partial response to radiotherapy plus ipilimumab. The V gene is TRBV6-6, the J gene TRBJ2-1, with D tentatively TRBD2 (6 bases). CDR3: CASREGSYSEQFF. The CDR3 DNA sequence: TGTGCCAGCAGGGAGGGATCCTATTCCGAGCAGTTCTTC.